The table lists the clone carrying this T cell receptor (beta chain) with a few counts. Its antigen remains unidentified. TCRdb reanalysed the RACE reads using MiXCR and keeps one entry per CDR3 protein. The sample shows approximately 370,000 distinct CDR3 sequences, roughly 6% of them seen only once. Time point defined: pre-sensitization, week 0. As to treatment: therapeutic diphenylcyclopropenone sensitization with weekly scalp DPC. Only after blood had been drawn was each patch test applied. The authors extracted total RNA from unfractionated whole blood. The source of the sample is a study of human T cells and chemical hapten exposure. Background on the study: An area of 2 cm by 2 cm on upper inner arm skin received 2% DPC for sensitization.

CDR3 length equals 15 residues. The V gene's germline CDR1 is MNHEY and CDR2 SVGEGT. Trimming removed 4 bases from V and 2 bases from J; junction bases left unmatched: 7. Whole-study findings and limits: DPC sensitization produced no change in TCRs with frequency above 1 in 1000.

The V call is TRBV6-2 or TRBV6-3, the J call TRBJ2-5; 7 positions agree with TRBD1. This specimen was whole blood, taken in connection with sensitization to the hapten diphenylcyclopropenone (DPC). The clonotype originates from a woman between 18 and 29 years old with alopecia areata. Some clones in this sample may be carry-over from other donors' samples. CDR3 sequence: CASSSSGTAQETQYF. CDR3 DNA sequence: TGTGCCAGCAGTTCTTCCGGGACAGCTCAAGAGACCCAGTACTTC.